Listed here is a single T cell receptor (beta chain). Its antigen is not identified. The entry originates in a study of CD8 T cells in Susac syndrome. Random hexamers were used to reverse transcribe about 0.5 to 1 ug of RNA. The authors amplified TCR beta CDR3 across 54 Vbeta and 13 Jbeta using immunoSEQ multiplex PCR. TCRdb passed the immunoSEQ multiplex PCR reads through MiXCR, listing each CDR3 protein once. Of over 130,000 distinct CDR3 sequences listed, approximately 95% were seen once; the top ten hold roughly 0.14%. J lost 7 bases, V lost 2 bases, and 6 bases had no gene match. Germline CDR1 is LNHDA and CDR2 is SQIVND (reference sequence). The CDR3 length is 15 residues. High-throughput TCR beta sequencing covered peripheral CD8+ and CD4+ T cells. Overall study results and limits: No clonal expansion appeared among CD4+ T cells in Susac patients. The study acknowledged a relatively small number of individuals in its TCR sequencing and HLA analysis.

This sequence originates from a human donor with Susac syndrome. V gene TRBV19 combines with J gene TRBJ1-5, with 9 bases that match TRBD1. Sequences were obtained from CD4+ T cells from PBMCs. CDR3 sequence reads: CASSIIGTGFQPQHF. In nucleotides, the CDR3 is TGTGCCAGTAGTATAATCGGGACAGGGTTCCAGCCCCAGCATTTT.